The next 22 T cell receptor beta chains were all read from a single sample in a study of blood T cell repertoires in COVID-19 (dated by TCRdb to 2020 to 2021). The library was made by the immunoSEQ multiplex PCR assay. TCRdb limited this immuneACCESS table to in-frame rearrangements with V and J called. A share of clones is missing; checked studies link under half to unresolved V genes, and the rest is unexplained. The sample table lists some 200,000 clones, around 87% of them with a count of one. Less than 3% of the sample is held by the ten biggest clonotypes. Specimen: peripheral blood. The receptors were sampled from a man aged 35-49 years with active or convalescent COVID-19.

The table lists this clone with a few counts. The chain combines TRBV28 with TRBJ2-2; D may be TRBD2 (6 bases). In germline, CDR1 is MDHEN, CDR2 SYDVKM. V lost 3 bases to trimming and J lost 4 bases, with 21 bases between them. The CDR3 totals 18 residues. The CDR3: CASSLRSIGEVSTGELFF. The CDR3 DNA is TGTGCCAGCAGTTTGCGTTCGATAGGGGAGGTCTCCACCGGGGAGCTGTTTTTT. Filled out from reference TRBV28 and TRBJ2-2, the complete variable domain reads DVKVTQSSRYLVKRTGEKVFLECVQDMDHENMFWYRQDPGLGLRLIYFSYDVKMKEKGDIPEGYSVSREKKERFSLILESASTNQTSMYLCASSLRSIGEVSTGELFFGEGSRLTVL.

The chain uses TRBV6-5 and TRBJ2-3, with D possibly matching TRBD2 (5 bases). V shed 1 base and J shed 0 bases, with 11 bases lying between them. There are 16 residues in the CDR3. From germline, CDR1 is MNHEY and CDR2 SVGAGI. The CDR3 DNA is TGTGCCAGCAGTTACTTGATCGGGGTGAGCACAGATACGCAGTATTTT. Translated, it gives CASSYLIGVSTDTQYF.

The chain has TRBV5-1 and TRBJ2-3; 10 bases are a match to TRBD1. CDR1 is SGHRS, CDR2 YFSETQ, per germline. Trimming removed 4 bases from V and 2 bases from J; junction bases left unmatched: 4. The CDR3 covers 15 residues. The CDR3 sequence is CASSTGQGITDTQYF. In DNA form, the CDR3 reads TGCGCCAGCAGCACGGGACAGGGGATCACAGATACGCAGTATTTT.

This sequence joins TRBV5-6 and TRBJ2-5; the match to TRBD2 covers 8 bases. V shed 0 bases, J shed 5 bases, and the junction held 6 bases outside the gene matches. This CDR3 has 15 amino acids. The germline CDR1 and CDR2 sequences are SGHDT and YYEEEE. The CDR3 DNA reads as TGTGCCAGCAGCTTGGCCGGAGCGGGGGTGGAGACCCAGTACTTC. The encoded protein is CASSLAGAGVETQYF.

CDR3 residues: CASSLKYRGLTEAFF. CDR3 nucleotides: TGTGCCAGCAGCCTCAAATACAGGGGGCTCACTGAAGCTTTCTTT. The chain recombines TRBV11-3 with TRBJ1-1, with 9 bases fitting TRBD1. J was trimmed by 4 bases and V by 5 bases; bases with no gene match: 8. Looked up from germline, CDR1 is SGHNT and CDR2 is YENEEA. The CDR3 runs to 15 residues.

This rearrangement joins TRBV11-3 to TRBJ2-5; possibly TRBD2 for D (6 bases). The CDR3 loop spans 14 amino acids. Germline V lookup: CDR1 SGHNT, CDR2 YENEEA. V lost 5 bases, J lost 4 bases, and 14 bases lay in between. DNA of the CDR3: TGTGCCAGCAGCCCTCGGGTGGGGGGAGAGACCCAGTACTTC. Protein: CASSPRVGGETQYF.

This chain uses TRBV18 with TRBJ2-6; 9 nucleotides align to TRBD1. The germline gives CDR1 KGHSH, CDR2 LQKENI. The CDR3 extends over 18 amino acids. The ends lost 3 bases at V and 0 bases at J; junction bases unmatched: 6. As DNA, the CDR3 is TGTGCCAGCTCACCGCGGACAGGGGATAACTCTGGGGCCAACGTCCTGACTTTC. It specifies CASSPRTGDNSGANVLTF.

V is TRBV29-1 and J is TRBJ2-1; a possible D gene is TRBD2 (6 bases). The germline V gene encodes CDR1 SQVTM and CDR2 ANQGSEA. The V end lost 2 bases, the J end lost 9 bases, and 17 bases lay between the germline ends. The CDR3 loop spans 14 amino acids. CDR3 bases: TGCAGCGTTGAAATGAGAGGCGGGGAAGTTGAGCAGTTCTTC. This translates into CSVEMRGGEVEQFF.

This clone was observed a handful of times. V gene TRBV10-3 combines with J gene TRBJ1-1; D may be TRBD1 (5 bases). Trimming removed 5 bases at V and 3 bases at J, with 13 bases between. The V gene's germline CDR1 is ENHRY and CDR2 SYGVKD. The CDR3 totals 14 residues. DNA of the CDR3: TGTGCCATCAGTCTTCAGGGCAGGGACACTGAAGCTTTCTTT. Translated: CAISLQGRDTEAFF.

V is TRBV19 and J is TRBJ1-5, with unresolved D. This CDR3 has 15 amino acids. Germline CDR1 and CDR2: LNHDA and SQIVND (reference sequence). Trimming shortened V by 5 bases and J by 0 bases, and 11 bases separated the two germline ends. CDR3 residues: CASSPEGGSNQPQHF. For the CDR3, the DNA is TGTGCCAGTAGTCCCGAGGGAGGTAGCAATCAGCCCCAGCATTTT.

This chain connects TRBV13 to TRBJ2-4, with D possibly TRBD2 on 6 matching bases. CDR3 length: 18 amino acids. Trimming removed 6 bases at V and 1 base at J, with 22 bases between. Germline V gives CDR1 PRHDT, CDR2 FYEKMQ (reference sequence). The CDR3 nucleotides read TGTGCCAGCAGTTTATCCGCAGGAGGGGCCTCGGCCAAAAACATTCAGTACTTC. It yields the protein CASSLSAGGASAKNIQYF.

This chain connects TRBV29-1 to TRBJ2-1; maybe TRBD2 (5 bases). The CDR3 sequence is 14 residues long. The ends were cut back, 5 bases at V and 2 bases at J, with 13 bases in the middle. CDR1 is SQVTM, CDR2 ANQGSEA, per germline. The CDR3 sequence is CSVSTSGAYNEQFF. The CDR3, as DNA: TGCAGCGTTTCGACCAGCGGAGCCTACAATGAGCAGTTCTTC.

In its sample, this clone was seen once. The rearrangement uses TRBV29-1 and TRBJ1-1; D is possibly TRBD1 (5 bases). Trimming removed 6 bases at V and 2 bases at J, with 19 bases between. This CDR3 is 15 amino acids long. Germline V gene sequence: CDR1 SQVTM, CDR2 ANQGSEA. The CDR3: CSVETRADRNTEAFF. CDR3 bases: TGCAGCGTAGAAACCAGGGCCGACAGAAACACTGAAGCTTTCTTT.

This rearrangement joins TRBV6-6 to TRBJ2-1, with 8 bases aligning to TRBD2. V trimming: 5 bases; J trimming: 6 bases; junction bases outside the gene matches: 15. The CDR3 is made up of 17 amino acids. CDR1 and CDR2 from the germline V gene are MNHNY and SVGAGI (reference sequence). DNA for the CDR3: TGTGCCAGCAGTCCCCCTGGTTTGCGGGGGGTTCTCAATGAGCAGTTCTTC. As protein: CASSPPGLRGVLNEQFF.

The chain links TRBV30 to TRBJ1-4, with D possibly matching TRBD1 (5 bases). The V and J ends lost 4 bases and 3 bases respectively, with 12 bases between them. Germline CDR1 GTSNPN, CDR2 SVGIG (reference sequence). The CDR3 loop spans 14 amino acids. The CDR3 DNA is TGTGCCTGGACCCCGACAGCAGCTAATGAAAAACTGTTTTTT. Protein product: CAWTPTAANEKLFF.

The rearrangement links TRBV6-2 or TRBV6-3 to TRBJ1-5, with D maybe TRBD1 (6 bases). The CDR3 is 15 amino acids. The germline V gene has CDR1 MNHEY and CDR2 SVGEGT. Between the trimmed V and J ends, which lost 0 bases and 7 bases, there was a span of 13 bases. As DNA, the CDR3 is TGTGCCAGCAGTTACTCCCACAGGGTGGGACAGCCCCAGCATTTT. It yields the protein CASSYSHRVGQPQHF.

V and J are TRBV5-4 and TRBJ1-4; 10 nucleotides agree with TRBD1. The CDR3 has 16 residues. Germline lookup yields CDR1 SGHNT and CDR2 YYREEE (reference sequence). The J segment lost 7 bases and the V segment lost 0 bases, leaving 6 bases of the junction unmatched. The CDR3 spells CASSLGQGQGREKLFF. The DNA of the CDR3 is TGTGCCAGCAGCTTGGGTCAGGGACAGGGGCGTGAAAAACTGTTTTTT. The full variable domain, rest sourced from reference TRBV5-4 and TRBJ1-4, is ETGVTQSPTHLIKTRGQQVTLRCSSQSGHNTVSWYQQALGQGPQFIFQYYREEENGRGNFPPRFSGLQFPNYSSELNVNALELDDSALYLCASSLGQGQGREKLFFGSGTQLSVL.

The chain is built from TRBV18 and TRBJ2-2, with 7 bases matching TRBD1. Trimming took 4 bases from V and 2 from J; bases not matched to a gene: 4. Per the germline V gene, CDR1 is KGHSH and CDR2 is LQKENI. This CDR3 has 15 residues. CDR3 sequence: CASSLGTVNTGELFF. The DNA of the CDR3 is TGTGCCAGCTCACTCGGGACAGTAAACACCGGGGAGCTGTTTTTT.

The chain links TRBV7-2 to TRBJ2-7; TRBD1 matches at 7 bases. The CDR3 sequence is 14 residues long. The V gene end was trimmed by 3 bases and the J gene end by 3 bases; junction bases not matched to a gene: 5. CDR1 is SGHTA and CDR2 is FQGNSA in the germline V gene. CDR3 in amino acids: CASSFSPGGYEQYF. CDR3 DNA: TGTGCCAGCAGCTTTTCCCCAGGGGGCTACGAGCAGTACTTC.

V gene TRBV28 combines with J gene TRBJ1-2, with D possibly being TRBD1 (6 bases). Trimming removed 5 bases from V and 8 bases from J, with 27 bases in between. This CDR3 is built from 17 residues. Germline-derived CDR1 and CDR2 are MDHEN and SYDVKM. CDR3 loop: CASSPTGGRPQFGGYTF. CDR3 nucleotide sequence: TGTGCCAGCAGTCCCACCGGGGGGCGCCCCCAATTCGGAGGCTACACCTTC.

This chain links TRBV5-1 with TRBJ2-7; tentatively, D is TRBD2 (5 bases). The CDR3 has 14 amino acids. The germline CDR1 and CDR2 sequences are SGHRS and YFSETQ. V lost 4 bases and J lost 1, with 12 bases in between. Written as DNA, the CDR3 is TGCGCCAGCAGCCTTGTTCCGGGATCCTACGAGCAGTACTTC. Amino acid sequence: CASSLVPGSYEQYF.

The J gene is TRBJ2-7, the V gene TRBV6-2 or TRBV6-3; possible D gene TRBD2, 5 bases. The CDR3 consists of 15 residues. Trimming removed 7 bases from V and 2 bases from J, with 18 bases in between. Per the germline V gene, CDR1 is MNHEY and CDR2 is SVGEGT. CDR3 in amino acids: CASTPRTAAPYEQYF. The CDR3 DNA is TGTGCCAGCACCCCCCGAACAGCGGCCCCCTACGAGCAGTACTTC.